Presented here are 14 T cell receptor beta chains from one specimen sequenced in a study of blood T cell repertoires in COVID-19 (TCRdb year 2020). The library was generated by the immunoSEQ multiplex PCR assay. Here the immuneACCESS table is served through TCRdb, limited to in-frame sequences with V and J called. Missing clones are a known gap in these copies; in checked studies unresolved V genes cover under half, and the rest lacks a known reason. The sample includes about 82,000 clones, with around four fifths observed a single time. The ten largest clones capture 18% of the sample. Sequencing was done on a sample of peripheral blood. Receptors were obtained from an older man with active or convalescent COVID-19.

The chain is built from TRBV14 and TRBJ1-1; TRBD1 might be the D (6 bases). The CDR3 sequence is 16 residues long. Germline V gives CDR1 SGHDN, CDR2 FVKESK. Trimming pared 0 bases from V and 6 bases from J, leaving 17 bases between. CDR3 coding DNA: TGTGCCAGCAGCCAAGACAGAAGAGGGTCAGGGGCTGAAGCTTTCTTT. Translating gives CASSQDRRGSGAEAFF.

V is TRBV6-6 and J is TRBJ2-7; 7 bases fit TRBD2. Trimming took 7 bases from V and 2 from J; bases not matched to a gene: 5. The CDR3 is 13 residues long. Germline-derived CDR1 and CDR2 are MNHNY and SVGAGI (reference sequence). The CDR3 loop is CASKGTNPYEQYV. The CDR3 coding sequence is TGTGCCAGCAAGGGGACTAACCCCTACGAGCAGTACGTC.

V usage is TRBV28 and J usage is TRBJ1-1, with unresolved D. Between the trimmed V and J ends, which lost 11 bases and 7 bases, there was a span of 17 bases. Germline V gene lookup returns CDR1 MDHEN and CDR2 SYDVKM. The CDR3 has 12 residues. Here the CDR3 reads CAVYPSQHEAFF. CDR3 bases: TGTGCCGTATATCCTAGCCAGCATGAAGCTTTCTTT.

This clone was counted once. V gene TRBV5-6 combines with J gene TRBJ2-3; TRBD2 might be the D (6 bases). Germline CDR1 is SGHDT and CDR2 is YYEEEE. V dropped 5 bases and J dropped 4 bases, with 14 bases sitting between them. The CDR3 spans 14 residues. The CDR3 spells CASSPGPGADTQYF. CDR3 nucleotides: TGTGCCAGCAGTCCAGGGCCGGGGGCAGATACGCAGTATTTT.

This clone appeared once. V usage is TRBV6-5 and J usage is TRBJ2-7; 8 bases agree with TRBD2. The CDR3 is 15 amino acids. V dropped 6 bases and J dropped 4; count of bases not matched to a gene: 11. Germline CDR1 and CDR2: MNHEY and SVGAGI. The CDR3 coding sequence is TGTGCCAGCAGAACAGGGTACGGGGGGGCGTACGAGCAGTACGTC. It yields the protein CASRTGYGGAYEQYV.

V is TRBV7-6 and J is TRBJ2-2; TRBD2 is a possible D gene (7 bases). Germline V lookup: CDR1 SGHVS, CDR2 FNYEAQ. There are 16 residues in the CDR3. V lost 6 bases to trimming and J lost 1 base, with 15 bases between them. The CDR3 loop is CASSPNGGLNTGELFF. The CDR3 coding sequence is TGTGCCAGCAGTCCTAACGGGGGGCTGAACACCGGGGAGCTGTTTTTT.

At least ten counts were recorded for this clone. The chain carries TRBV27 and TRBJ1-5; TRBD1 agrees at 9 bases. Losses at the gene ends were 6 bases for V and 5 bases for J; bases not matched to a gene: 11. Per germline, CDR1 MNHEY and CDR2 SMNVEV (reference sequence). This CDR3 has 16 residues. CDR3 sequence reads: CASSRNRGRGDQPQHF. CDR3 DNA: TGTGCCAGCAGCCGGAACAGGGGGCGAGGGGATCAGCCCCAGCATTTT.

The chain is built from TRBV15 and TRBJ1-1; TRBD1 aligns across 8 bases. V shed 0 bases, J shed 6 bases, and the junction held 9 bases outside the gene matches. Germline CDR1 LNHNV, CDR2 YYDKDF (reference sequence). There are 16 residues in the CDR3. CDR3 amino acids: CATSRDGAGGLAEAFF. The DNA of the CDR3 is TGTGCCACCAGCAGAGATGGGGCAGGGGGCCTCGCTGAAGCTTTCTTT.

The chain links TRBV5-8 to TRBJ1-2; the D is unclear. The CDR3 runs 14 residues. The germline V and J ends were trimmed by 2 bases and 1 base, with 9 bases remaining between them. The germline gives CDR1 SGHTS, CDR2 YDEGEE. The CDR3 sequence is CASSFARINYGYTF. CDR3 coding DNA: TGTGCCAGCAGCTTCGCCAGGATTAACTATGGCTACACCTTC.

Only one count was recorded for this clone. The chain is built from TRBV5-4 and TRBJ1-2; 8 bases fit TRBD1. This CDR3 is 12 amino acids long. Germline V gene data show CDR1 as SGHNT and CDR2 as YYREEE (reference sequence). With 0 bases clipped from V and 10 bases from J, the junction kept 2 bases outside the gene matches. The CDR3 DNA follows: TGTGCCAGCAGCTTGGGACAGGGGACCTACACCTTC. Amino acids: CASSLGQGTYTF.

The CDR3 DNA reads TGCGCCAGCAGGATGGAGACAGATACGCAGTATTTT. This translates into CASRMETDTQYF. The V gene is TRBV5-1, the J gene TRBJ2-3; no clear D. The CDR3 consists of 12 residues. Per the germline V gene, CDR1 is SGHRS and CDR2 is YFSETQ. The V end lost 5 bases, the J end lost 3 bases, and 7 bases lay between the germline ends.

In DNA form, the CDR3 reads TGCAGTGCTAGTGAACAGGGGGCGGGGGAAAAACTGTTTTTT. Encoded protein: CSASEQGAGEKLFF. The chain employs TRBV20-1 and TRBJ1-4; 9 positions agree with TRBD1. The V and J ends lost 3 bases and 8 bases, in that order; junction bases with no gene match: 7. The germline V gene has CDR1 DFQATT and CDR2 SNEGSKA (reference sequence). CDR3 length: 14 amino acids.

This chain uses TRBV24-1 with TRBJ2-1, with no clear D. The CDR3 consists of 14 residues. Trimming removed 5 bases from V and 10 bases from J, with 17 bases in between. Germline CDR1 is KGHDR and CDR2 is SFDVKD. The CDR3 region is CATSGSTLRREQFF. As DNA, the CDR3 is TGTGCCACCAGTGGGTCGACCCTACGGCGGGAGCAGTTCTTC.

This clone was seen only once. Here the CDR3 reads CATSDLTSGNSFDEQFF. The CDR3 region has the DNA TGTGCCACCAGTGATCTGACTAGCGGGAACTCTTTCGATGAGCAGTTCTTC. The chain has TRBV24-1 and TRBJ2-1, with 11 nucleotides matching TRBD2. This CDR3 contains 17 residues. Germline values: CDR1 KGHDR, CDR2 SFDVKD. Trimming at V came to 3 bases and at J to 8 bases, leaving 11 bases not matched to a gene.